The 5 T cell receptor beta chains listed next were all sequenced from one sample in a study of cytomegalovirus exposure and HLA in healthy donors. The PCR employed 60 Vbeta primers together with 13 Jbeta primers. The data were produced by immunoSEQ multiplex PCR, yet TCRdb's version contains in-frame clones alone and is incomplete. Of tens of thousands of clones in the sample, 83% are singletons; the top ten hold about 1.6%. Sequenced sample: PBMCs. All receptors derive from a human donor in good health.

This chain uses TRBV10-3 with TRBJ1-5, with TRBD1 matching over 12 bases. J lost 4 bases, V lost 4 bases, and 2 bases had no gene match. This CDR3 spans 15 amino acids. Germline CDR1 is ENHRY and CDR2 is SYGVKD. The CDR3 spells CAISGGQGANQPQHF. The CDR3 DNA sequence: TGTGCCATCAGTGGGGGACAGGGGGCAAATCAGCCCCAGCATTTT.

This chain joins TRBV25-1 and TRBJ1-1, with 8 bases that match TRBD1. The germline V gene encodes CDR1 MGHDK and CDR2 SYGVNS. The junction had 6 bases not matched to a gene; V was cut back by 10 bases and J by 8 bases. The CDR3 has 11 amino acids. DNA for the CDR3: TGTGCCACCAGACAGGGGCGCGAAGCTTTCTTT. Encoded protein: CATRQGREAFF. Filled out from reference TRBV25-1 and TRBJ1-1, the complete variable domain reads EADIYQTPRYLVIGTGKKITLECSQTMGHDKMYWYQQDPGMELHLIHYSYGVNSTEKGDLSSESTVSRIRTEHFPLTLESARPSHTSQYLCATRQGREAFFGQGTRLTVV.

The gene calls are TRBV4-3 and TRBJ2-7, with 7 bases fitting TRBD1. Trimming took 4 bases from V and 7 from J; bases not matched to a gene: 10. CDR1 and CDR2 (germline): LGHNA, YSLEER. The CDR3 contains 14 residues. The chain's CDR3 is CASSREVQGWEQYF. The CDR3 nucleotides read TGCGCCAGCAGCCGAGAGGTACAGGGGTGGGAGCAGTACTTC.

The J gene is TRBJ1-1, the V gene TRBV5-4, with D maybe TRBD1 (5 bases). This CDR3 region has 16 residues. V was clipped by 3 bases and J by 1 base, with 16 bases between them. Germline CDR1 and CDR2: SGHNT and YYREEE (reference sequence). The CDR3 region is CASSSAGRAANTEAFF. CDR3 DNA: TGTGCCAGCAGCTCGGCAGGGAGGGCGGCGAACACTGAAGCTTTCTTT.

Only a few counts were recorded for this clone. The rearrangement links TRBV28 to TRBJ2-7; the D gene is possibly TRBD2 (5 bases). The V end lost 6 bases, the J end lost 3 bases, and 9 bases lay between the germline ends. Germline V gene data show CDR1 as MDHEN and CDR2 as SYDVKM. The CDR3 sequence is 12 residues long. CDR3 in DNA: TGTGCCAGCAGACGAGGGATCTACGAGCAGTACTTC. It encodes CASRRGIYEQYF. Supplemented by reference TRBV28 and TRBJ2-7, the full variable domain reads DVKVTQSSRYLVKRTGEKVFLECVQDMDHENMFWYRQDPGLGLRLIYFSYDVKMKEKGDIPEGYSVSREKKERFSLILESASTNQTSMYLCASRRGIYEQYFGPGTRLTVT.